The rows below give T cell receptor beta chains drawn from one sample of a study of cytomegalovirus exposure and HLA in healthy donors. TCRdb's table, derived via immunoSEQ multiplex PCR, lists solely in-frame clones and lacks some. The profile shows fewer than 200,000 clones, roughly 85% of them singletons. The sequencing input was PBMCs. The receptors derive from a woman aged 40 to 50 in good health and CMV-seronegative. CDR3s include the opening cysteine and the closing phenylalanine or tryptophan. Fields, in order: J gene, clone size, V gene, D gene, CDR3 protein, CDR3 DNA. D genes are given only for firm matches. Clone size is not always given. Where it is, it says once, few, many or a class for expanded clones.

TRBJ2-1,NA,TRBV10-3,TRBD2,CATEASGRAAYNEQFF,TGTGCCACCGAGGCTAGCGGGAGGGCCGCGTACAATGAGCAGTTCTTC
TRBJ2-2,NA,TRBV9,TRBD1,CASSVELGQGAFSGELFF,TGTGCCAGCAGCGTAGAACTAGGACAGGGGGCGTTCAGCGGGGAGCTGTTTTTT
TRBJ1-2,NA,TRBV14,TRBD1,CASSQDTGTGPNYGYTF,TGTGCCAGCAGCCAAGATACGGGGACAGGGCCTAACTATGGCTACACCTTC
TRBJ1-1,NA,TRBV27,NA,CASNVGRANTEAFF,TGTGCCAGCAATGTGGGCAGGGCGAACACTGAAGCTTTCTTT
TRBJ2-5,once,TRBV7-2,NA,CASSRTLSETQYF,TGTGCCAGCAGCCGCACACTATCCGAGACCCAGTACTTC
TRBJ1-3,NA,TRBV5-4,NA,CASSLAQGVSGNTIYF,TGTGCCAGCAGCTTGGCCCAAGGAGTTTCCGGAAACACCATATATTTT
TRBJ2-7,NA,TRBV11-2,NA,CASSLVSGYEQYF,TGTGCCAGCAGCTTAGTGAGCGGGTACGAGCAGTACTTC
TRBJ2-3,few,TRBV27,NA,CANTVRASRTDTQYF,TGTGCCAACACCGTGAGGGCTAGCCGCACAGATACGCAGTATTTT
TRBJ2-7,NA,TRBV28,NA,CASSGAGVLREQYF,TGTGCCAGCAGTGGGGCAGGGGTCCTTCGCGAGCAGTACTTC
TRBJ1-2,NA,TRBV5-1,NA,CASSAGLRGGDYGYTF,TGCGCCAGCAGCGCTGGCCTACGCGGAGGAGACTATGGCTACACCTTC
TRBJ2-1,NA,TRBV9,TRBD2,CASSVVGGGGSVDEQFF,TGTGCCAGCAGCGTTGTCGGCGGCGGCGGGAGCGTCGATGAGCAGTTCTTC
TRBJ2-7,NA,TRBV28,TRBD2,CASLRTSGSHYEQYF,TGTGCCAGCCTCAGGACTAGCGGGAGTCACTACGAGCAGTACTTC
TRBJ1-5,once,TRBV7-8,NA,CASSLAGGSNQPQHF,TGTGCCAGCAGCTTAGCCGGGGGGAGCAATCAGCCCCAGCATTTT
TRBJ2-3,NA,TRBV4-1,TRBD2,CASSQVGLVTDTQYF,TGCGCCAGCAGCCAAGTAGGACTAGTCACAGATACGCAGTATTTT
TRBJ1-2,NA,TRBV6-5,TRBD1,CASSLNRGGGYTF,TGTGCCAGCAGTTTAAACAGGGGCGGCGGCTACACCTTC
TRBJ2-1,NA,TRBV10-3,NA,CAISERGGDSYNEQFF,TGTGCCATCAGTGAGCGAGGGGGTGACTCCTACAATGAGCAGTTCTTC
TRBJ2-7,once,TRBV5-1,TRBD1,CASSPGTGTYEQYF,TGCGCCAGCAGCCCGGGGACAGGGACCTACGAGCAGTACTTC
TRBJ2-1,NA,TRBV13,TRBD2,CASSLGGLAVYNEQFF,TGTGCCAGCAGCTTAGGGGGACTAGCGGTTTACAATGAGCAGTTCTTC
TRBJ2-1,NA,TRBV7-2,TRBD2,CASSSRGTSGRREQFF,TGTGCCAGCAGCTCCCGGGGGACTAGCGGGAGGCGTGAGCAGTTCTTC
TRBJ2-7,NA,TRBV11-2,TRBD1,CASSLVRGQAYEQYF,TGTGCCAGCAGCTTAGTAAGGGGGCAGGCCTACGAGCAGTACTTC
TRBJ2-7,NA,TRBV7-2,TRBD2,CASSLEGTRAYEQYF,TGTGCCAGCAGCTTAGAAGGGACTAGGGCCTACGAGCAGTACTTC
TRBJ2-2,NA,TRBV6-6,TRBD2,CASRPGTSGELFF,TGTGCCAGCAGACCCGGGACTAGCGGGGAGCTGTTTTTT
TRBJ1-5,NA,TRBV6-6,TRBD1,CASTGGSSVCTQHF,TGTGCCAGCACAGGGGGATCGAGCGTGTGTACCCAGCATTTT
TRBJ2-7,few,TRBV7-2,TRBD2,CASSPQAGGQYEQYF,TGTGCCAGCAGCCCTCAGGCGGGAGGTCAATACGAGCAGTACTTC
TRBJ2-1,few,TRBV4-2,NA,CASSQGKSGSSYNEQFF,TGTGCCAGCAGCCAAGGAAAAAGCGGAAGCTCCTACAATGAGCAGTTCTTC
TRBJ1-2,once,TRBV29-1,TRBD1,CSGITREQGSYGYTF,TGCAGCGGCATTACTCGAGAACAGGGGAGCTATGGCTACACCTTC
TRBJ1-2,NA,TRBV29-1,TRBD1,CSVETGRHGYTF,TGCAGCGTTGAGACAGGGAGACATGGCTACACCTTC
TRBJ1-6,NA,TRBV4-2,NA,CASSPGDSPLHF,TGTGCCAGCAGTCCCGGTGATTCACCCCTCCACTTT
TRBJ2-3,NA,TRBV5-1,TRBD2,CASSYRTSASTDTQYF,TGCGCCAGCAGCTACCGGACTAGCGCCAGCACAGATACGCAGTATTTT
TRBJ1-2,NA,TRBV18,NA,CASSTGVGYGYTF,TGTGCCAGCTCAACGGGGGTGGGCTATGGCTACACCTTC
TRBJ1-1,few,TRBV15,NA,CATSRDRNTEAFF,TGTGCCACCAGCAGGGACAGGAACACTGAAGCTTTCTTT
TRBJ2-1,NA,TRBV4-1,TRBD2,CASSQTGTSGDGWNEQFF,TGCGCCAGCAGCCAGACTGGGACTAGCGGGGACGGGTGGAATGAGCAGTTCTTC
TRBJ2-1,few,TRBV5-1,TRBD2,CASSSGLAGGRSYNEQFF,TGCGCCAGCAGCTCCGGACTAGCGGGGGGGCGGTCCTACAATGAGCAGTTCTTC
TRBJ2-2,few,TRBV29-1,TRBD1,CSVGFPDRGRNTGELFF,TGCAGCGTTGGTTTTCCGGACAGGGGGCGAAACACCGGGGAGCTGTTTTTT